The rows below give T cell receptor beta chains drawn from one sample of a study of T-cell reconstitution after alpha-beta-depleted transplantation in children. TCRdb processed the PCR reads anew with MiXCR; each CDR3 protein has one entry. The sample has about 58,000 distinct CDR3 sequences; around 40% are singletons. Sequencing was performed on PBMCs, mostly from graft donor cells, taken 360 days after TCRalphabeta/CD19-depleted stem cell transplant. These receptors all come from a male patient under 18 who had a stem cell transplant for acute lymphoblastic leukemia, so the T cells may come from the graft donor. The CDR3 runs from the conserved cysteine through the conserved F or W. Each record gives: J gene, D gene, clone size, V gene, CDR3 protein, CDR3 DNA. A D gene is named only where the DNA matches it firmly. A row's size may be missing; if present it is once, few, many or a size class.

>TRBJ1-2|-|-|TRBV5-1
CASSLYVLGPYGYTF
TGCGCCAGCAGCCTGTATGTGCTAGGGCCCTATGGCTACACCTTC
>TRBJ2-2|-|few|TRBV12-3/TRBV12-4
CASSGGELFF
TGTGCCAGCAGTGGCGGGGAGCTGTTTTTT
>TRBJ2-7|-|-|TRBV27
CASRGLQGSYEQYF
TGTGCCAGCAGGGGCTTACAGGGTTCCTACGAGCAGTACTTC
>TRBJ1-2|-|-|TRBV4-1
CASSQDLRFNYGYTF
TGCGCCAGCAGCCAAGATCTCCGTTTTAACTATGGCTACACCTTC
>TRBJ2-3|-|-|TRBV7-9
CASSLAASDTQYF
TGTGCCAGCAGCTTAGCGGCATCGGATACGCAGTATTTT
>TRBJ2-7|-|-|TRBV20-1
CSAVRDEQYF
TGCAGTGCTGTCAGGGACGAGCAGTACTTC
>TRBJ2-1|TRBD2|-|TRBV5-1
CASSFREENEQFF
TGCGCCAGCAGCTTCCGGGAGGAGAATGAGCAGTTCTTC
>TRBJ2-1|-|few|TRBV27
CASSLGGSYNEQFF
TGTGCCAGCAGTTTGGGTGGGTCCTACAATGAGCAGTTCTTC
>TRBJ2-1|-|few|TRBV5-1
CASSPTRQLSSYNEQFF
TGCGCCAGCAGCCCGACGAGGCAGTTGAGCTCCTACAATGAGCAGTTCTTC
>TRBJ2-3|TRBD1|few|TRBV9
CASSSGGQGLTDTQYF
TGTGCCAGCAGCTCCGGAGGACAGGGGCTAACAGATACGCAGTATTTT
>TRBJ2-7|TRBD2|-|TRBV9
CASSTGGGGRGQYF
TGTGCCAGCAGCACCGGCGGCGGGGGGAGAGGGCAGTACTTC
>TRBJ2-7|TRBD1|-|TRBV2
CASSRTGGEQYF
TGTGCCAGCAGTAGGACAGGGGGGGAGCAGTACTTC
>TRBJ2-1|TRBD2|-|TRBV7-2
CASSWGLYNEQFF
TGTGCCAGCAGCTGGGGACTATACAATGAGCAGTTCTTC
>TRBJ2-7|-|once|TRBV20-1
CSAPAARGTLEQYF
TGCAGTGCCCCGGCGGCGCGCGGGACTCTCGAGCAGTACTTC
>TRBJ2-7|-|few|TRBV11-2
CASSLVGGGTQRDRGEYF
-